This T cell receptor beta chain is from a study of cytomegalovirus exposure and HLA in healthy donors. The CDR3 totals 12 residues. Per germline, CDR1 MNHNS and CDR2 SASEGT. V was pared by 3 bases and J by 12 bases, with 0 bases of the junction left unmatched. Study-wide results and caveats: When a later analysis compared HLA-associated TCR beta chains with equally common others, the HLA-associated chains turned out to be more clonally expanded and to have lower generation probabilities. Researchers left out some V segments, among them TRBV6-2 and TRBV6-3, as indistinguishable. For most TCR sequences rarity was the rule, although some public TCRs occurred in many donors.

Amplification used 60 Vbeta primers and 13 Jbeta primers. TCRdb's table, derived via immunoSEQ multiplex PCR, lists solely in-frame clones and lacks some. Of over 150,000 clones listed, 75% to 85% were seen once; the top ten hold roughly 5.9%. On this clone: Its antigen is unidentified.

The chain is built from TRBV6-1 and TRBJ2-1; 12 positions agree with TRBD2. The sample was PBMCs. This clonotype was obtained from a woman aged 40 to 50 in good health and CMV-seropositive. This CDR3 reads CASSETSGRQFF. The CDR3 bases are TGTGCCAGCAGTGAGACTAGCGGGAGGCAGTTCTTC.